This TCR beta chain was identified during a study of control samples from healthy donors and cancer patients. Trimming left V 0 bases short and J 3 bases short, with 23 bases between. This CDR3 region has 19 residues. Germline values: CDR1 SGHDN, CDR2 FVKESK. Profiling relied on immunoSEQ multiplex PCR, and the TCRdb table lists in-frame clones only, not all of them. The sample contains under 65,000 clones, 80% to 90% of which appear only once. The receptor's source is a woman aged 50 to 65 with lung cancer. The material sequenced was PBMCs. The chain joins TRBV14 to TRBJ1-2; D is possibly TRBD1 (5 bases). The CDR3 DNA follows: TGTGCCAGCAGCCAAGAACCTAGGGACTTAAGGACGGCTTACTATGGCTACACCTTC. Its translation is CASSQEPRDLRTAYYGYTF.